Here is one T cell receptor beta chain with its context. The data derive from a study of CD8+CD57+ T cells in acquired aplastic anemia. It was genomic DNA that served as the template for profiling TCR beta VDJ and CDR3. TCRdb fed the reads into MiXCR, producing one record per CDR3 protein. The table shows about 180,000 distinct CDR3 sequences, with 63% occurring only once. By flow cytometry, patients selected for sequencing had shown an expansion of CD8+CD57+ cells. Sequencing was done on a sample of sorted CD4+, CD8+, or CD8+CD57+ T cells (not recorded which) from PBMCs. The source of this sequence is a human donor with aplastic anemia.

The CDR3 nucleotides read TGTGCCAGCCAGGGGGGCGGTACCCTACATACGCAGTATTTT. Its protein product is CASQGGGTLHTQYF. The gene calls are TRBV7-2 and TRBJ2-3; maybe TRBD1 (7 bases). This CDR3 spans 14 amino acids. V was trimmed by 8 bases and J by 7 bases, leaving 19 bases between them. The germline V gene has CDR1 SGHTA and CDR2 FQGNSA.